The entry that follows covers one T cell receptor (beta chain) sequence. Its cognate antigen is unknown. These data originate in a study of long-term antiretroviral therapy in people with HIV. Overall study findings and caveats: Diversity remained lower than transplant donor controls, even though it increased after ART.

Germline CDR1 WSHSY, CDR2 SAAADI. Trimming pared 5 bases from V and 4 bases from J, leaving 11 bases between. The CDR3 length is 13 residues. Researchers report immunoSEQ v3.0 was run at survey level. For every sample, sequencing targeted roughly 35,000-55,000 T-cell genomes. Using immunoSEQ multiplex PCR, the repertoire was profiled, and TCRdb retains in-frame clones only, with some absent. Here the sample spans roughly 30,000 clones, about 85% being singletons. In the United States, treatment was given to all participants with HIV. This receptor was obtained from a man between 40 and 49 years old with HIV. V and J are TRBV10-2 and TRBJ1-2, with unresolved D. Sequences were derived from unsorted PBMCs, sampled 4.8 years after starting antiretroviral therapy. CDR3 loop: CASSPTTSYGYTF. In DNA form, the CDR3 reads TGCGCCAGCAGTCCAACTACTAGCTATGGCTACACCTTC.